This entry lists 23 T cell receptor beta chains sequenced from one sample in a study of CD8 T cells in Susac syndrome. With random hexamers, roughly 0.45 to 1 ug RNA was reverse transcribed. TCRdb analysed the immunoSEQ multiplex PCR reads with MiXCR anew, one entry per CDR3 protein. This table has some 150,000 distinct CDR3 sequences, about 95% appearing once. The sequencing sample was made of CD8+ T cells from PBMCs. The receptors stem from a human donor with multiple sclerosis.

The chain employs TRBV4-1 and TRBJ2-7; no firm D call. This CDR3 has 14 amino acids. Germline V lookup: CDR1 MGHRA, CDR2 YSYEKL. Trimming removed 1 base at V and 0 bases at J, with 7 bases between. This CDR3 reads CASSQVVSSYEQYV. In DNA, the CDR3 is TGCGCCAGCAGCCAAGTGGTCAGCTCCTACGAGCAGTACGTC.

This chain links TRBV12-5 with TRBJ2-7, with D perhaps assigned TRBD1 or TRBD2 (6 bases each). CDR1 LGHNT and CDR2 FRNRAP come from the germline V gene. V lost 0 bases and J lost 6, with 15 bases in between. This CDR3 contains 15 residues. The CDR3 DNA follows: TGTGCTAGTGGTTTGGTGGGGGGCACTCAAGGCGAGCAGTACTTC. It translates to CASGLVGGTQGEQYF.

Turning to this clonotype: The junction differs from germline at one of its ends, possibly a read error. The J gene is TRBJ2-5, the V gene TRBV7-8; no clear D gene. The CDR3 sequence is 11 residues long. Germline lookup yields CDR1 SGHVS and CDR2 FQNEAQ. Here the CDR3 reads CASSLGRPPNF. CDR3 coding DNA: TGTGCCAGCAGCTTAGGTCGACCCCCGAACTTC.

The genes are TRBV27 and TRBJ2-1; the D gene is possibly TRBD1 (5 bases). V lost 0 bases, J lost 8 bases, and 17 bases lay in between. The CDR3 consists of 16 residues. Germline V gives CDR1 MNHEY, CDR2 SMNVEV (reference sequence). CDR3 bases: TGTGCCAGCAGTTTATCGGCCGGACACCCACCCCATGAGCAGTTCTTC. Translated: CASSLSAGHPPHEQFF.

The rearrangement joins TRBV7-8 to TRBJ2-3; D might be TRBD2 (6 bases). The V gene's germline CDR1 is SGHVS and CDR2 FQNEAQ. V lost 7 bases to trimming and J lost 0 bases, with 14 bases between them. This CDR3 is built from 15 residues. CDR3 nucleotides: TGTGCCAGCACCCGAATGGGGGGAAGCACAGATACGCAGTATTTT. Its protein product is CASTRMGGSTDTQYF.

The CDR3 here is CASSEGQNNQPQHF. In nucleotides, the CDR3 is TGTGCCAGTAGTGAGGGACAGAACAATCAGCCCCAGCATTTT. The chain carries TRBV19 and TRBJ1-5; 7 nucleotides align to TRBD1. The germline V gene encodes CDR1 LNHDA and CDR2 SQIVND (reference sequence). The V gene end was trimmed by 5 bases and the J gene end by 3 bases; junction bases not matched to a gene: 4. The CDR3 consists of 14 residues.

The chain links TRBV24-1 to TRBJ2-3; TRBD1 is a possible D gene (5 bases). Looked up from germline, CDR1 is KGHDR and CDR2 is SFDVKD. CDR3 length: 13 residues. V lost 10 bases and J lost 6, with 16 bases in between. The CDR3 is CATEGAQADTQYF. The CDR3 DNA follows: TGTGCCACGGAAGGGGCCCAAGCCGATACGCAGTATTTT.

V is TRBV12-3 or TRBV12-4 and J is TRBJ2-1, with D uncertain. V lost 6 bases to trimming and J lost 5 bases, with 11 bases between them. This CDR3 contains 13 residues. CDR3 region: CASRSQTHNEQFF. DNA for the CDR3: TGTGCCAGCAGATCGCAGACCCACAATGAGCAGTTCTTC.

The rearrangement uses TRBV11-1 and TRBJ2-7; D is unclear. V lost 4 bases and J lost 4, with 17 bases in between. The CDR3 is made up of 15 amino acids. Germline CDR1 is SGHAT and CDR2 is FQDESV (reference sequence). CDR3 region: CASSSTAGSVYEQYF. CDR3 in DNA: TGTGCCAGCAGCTCTACGGCCGGGTCGGTTTACGAGCAGTACTTC.

The chain couples TRBV2 to TRBJ2-3, with D perhaps given as TRBD1 or TRBD2 (5 bases each). Looked up from germline, CDR1 is SNHLY and CDR2 is FYNNEI. The CDR3 covers 15 residues. V was clipped by 7 bases and J by 4 bases, with 18 bases between them. The CDR3 DNA reads TGTGCCAGCACATCCGGGACCCGATCTTCAGATACGCAGTATTTT. Translated: CASTSGTRSSDTQYF. The full variable domain, completed using reference TRBV2 and TRBJ2-3, is EPEVTQTPSHQVTQMGQEVILRCVPISNHLYFYWYRQILGQKVEFLVSFYNNEISEKSEIFDDQFSVERPDGSNFTLKIRSTKLEDSAMYFCASTSGTRSSDTQYFGPGTRLTVL.

This chain connects TRBV20-1 to TRBJ1-1; no clear D. The V end lost 1 base, the J end lost 6 bases, and 12 bases lay between the germline ends. CDR1 and CDR2 from the germline V gene are DFQATT and SNEGSKA (reference sequence). The CDR3 has 13 amino acids. Here the CDR3 DNA reads TGCAGTGCTAGAGGACTCAAAAGTCCTGAAGCTTTCTTT. This codes for CSARGLKSPEAFF.

The chain combines TRBV28 with TRBJ1-5; D is perhaps TRBD1 (6 bases). The CDR3 has 15 amino acids. V lost 6 bases to trimming and J lost 0 bases, with 12 bases between them. Germline V gene sequence: CDR1 MDHEN, CDR2 SYDVKM. CDR3 coding DNA: TGTGCCAGCAGCGGCGGACAGAATAGCAATCAGCCCCAGCATTTT. Encoded protein: CASSGGQNSNQPQHF.

V usage is TRBV6-1 and J usage is TRBJ1-5; weak D call: TRBD1 (5 bases). CDR1 and CDR2 (germline): MNHNS, SASEGT. The CDR3 runs to 15 residues. V was pared by 2 bases and J by 7 bases, with 15 bases between. CDR3 in amino acids: CASSEPAGRLQPQHF. For the CDR3, the DNA is TGTGCCAGCAGTGAACCCGCAGGGCGATTACAGCCCCAGCATTTT.

V usage is TRBV15 and J usage is TRBJ2-7, with D perhaps matching TRBD1 or TRBD2 (5 bases each). The CDR3 is 14 residues long. Looked up from germline, CDR1 is LNHNV and CDR2 is YYDKDF (reference sequence). V was shortened by 0 bases and J by 3 bases, with 9 bases between the two germline ends. DNA for the CDR3: TGTGCCACCAGCAGAGACGGGGCTAACTACGAGCAGTACTTC. Its protein product is CATSRDGANYEQYF.

CDR3 sequence (DNA): TGCAGCGTTGTAGGGGAGGCGACTGAAGCTTTCTTT. Translating gives CSVVGEATEAFF. The genes are TRBV29-1 and TRBJ1-1; the D gene is possibly TRBD1 (5 bases). V lost 4 bases, J lost 5 bases, and 11 bases lay in between. The length of the CDR3 is 12 residues. Germline assignment: CDR1 SQVTM and CDR2 ANQGSEA.

The genes are TRBV15 and TRBJ2-5; D call uncertain. The CDR3 covers 14 residues. Germline V lookup: CDR1 LNHNV, CDR2 YYDKDF (reference sequence). Between the trimmed V and J ends, which lost 0 bases and 5 bases, there was a span of 10 bases. The CDR3 DNA reads as TGTGCCACCAGCAGAGAAAGGACGGTGGAGACCCAGTACTTC. Its translation is CATSRERTVETQYF.

J is TRBJ2-3 and V is TRBV11-2, with 8 bases lining up with TRBD2. CDR1 SGHAT and CDR2 FQNNGV come from the germline V gene. The CDR3 sequence is 17 residues long. Germline trimming cut 6 bases from V and 0 bases from J; bases unmatched to any gene: 11. This CDR3 reads CASRNPKRGTSTDTQYF. Here the CDR3 DNA reads TGTGCCAGCAGAAACCCAAAGCGGGGGACGAGCACAGATACGCAGTATTTT.

For the CDR3, the DNA is TGTGCCAGCAGTTACTCACCAGGGGGGGCAGGTTTTAGGAATGAGCAGTTCTTC. Translation gives CASSYSPGGAGFRNEQFF. The V call is TRBV6-5, the J call TRBJ2-1; D may be TRBD1 or TRBD2 (7 bases each). V lost 0 bases and J 7 bases, leaving 22 bases between the germline ends. The V gene's germline CDR1 is MNHEY and CDR2 SVGAGI. This CDR3 is 18 amino acids long.

V and J are TRBV3-1 and TRBJ1-1; D gene ambiguous. Germline loops: CDR1 LGHDT, CDR2 YNNKEL (reference sequence). Deletions cut 0 bases from V and 9 bases from J, with 11 bases between. This CDR3 is 13 amino acids long. The CDR3 reads CASSQDLGGKAFF. Written as DNA, the CDR3 is TGTGCCAGCAGCCAAGATCTGGGTGGTAAAGCTTTCTTT.

The chain is built from TRBV9 and TRBJ2-5, with TRBD2 matching 16 bases. This CDR3 comprises 17 residues. With V trimmed by 3 bases and J by 5 bases, 7 bases remained unmatched. Germline V gene lookup returns CDR1 SGDLS and CDR2 YYNGEE. For the CDR3, the DNA is TGTGCCAGCAGCGAAGGGACTAGCGGGGGGGCCGGGGAGACCCAGTACTTC. Its protein product is CASSEGTSGGAGETQYF.

The chain couples TRBV20-1 to TRBJ2-5; D is possibly TRBD2 (5 bases). CDR1 DFQATT and CDR2 SNEGSKA come from the germline V gene (reference sequence). V was shortened by 0 bases and J by 6 bases, with 20 bases between the two germline ends. The CDR3 extends over 16 amino acids. Written as DNA, the CDR3 is TGCAGTGCTAGAGACCCTGGGAGCCCTCGGAGTCAGACCCAGTACTTC. This translates into CSARDPGSPRSQTQYF.

The chain uses TRBV7-3 and TRBJ2-3, with D perhaps TRBD2 (6 bases). Trimming shortened V by 4 bases and J by 4 bases, and 15 bases separated the two germline ends. This CDR3 is 15 amino acids long. The germline gives CDR1 SGHTA, CDR2 FQGTGA. CDR3 nucleotide sequence: TGTGCCAGCAGCTCCCCCGGGGGTGGAGCAGATACGCAGTATTTT. Amino acid sequence: CASSSPGGGADTQYF.

The table lists this clonotype with a count of one. V and J are TRBV25-1 and TRBJ1-6, with D unclear. Germline CDR1 MGHDK, CDR2 SYGVNS. Trimming took off 1 base at V and 7 bases at J, with 5 bases between the two ends. The CDR3 is 13 residues long. The CDR3 nucleotides are TGTGCCAGCAGTGAATCTGGAAATTCACCCCTCCACTTT. Translated, it gives CASSESGNSPLHF.